This is a list of T cell receptor beta chains from one sample in a study of shared clonotypes between healthy human individuals. Profiling relied on immunoSEQ multiplex PCR, and the TCRdb table lists in-frame clones only, not all of them. Among approximately 980,000 clones listed, around three quarters were seen once. The sequenced material came from memory CD4+ T cells sorted from blood. The receptors stem from a man aged 18 to 29 in good health. CDR3s include the opening cysteine and the closing phenylalanine or tryptophan. The D gene is left open where the match is weak. Clone sizes are given selectively: once, few, many, or a class where the clone is expanded.

.,.,TRBV10-2,TRBJ1-2,TGCGCCAGCAGTGGTAATGGCTACACCTTC,CASSGNGYTF
.,.,TRBV6-4,TRBJ1-1,TGTGCCAGCAGTGACGGACAGTTAGCTTTCTTT,CASSDGQLAFF
.,.,TRBV5-1,TRBJ1-6,TGCGCCAGCAGCTTGAAGACAGTAGGAGGTTCACCCCTCCACTTT,CASSLKTVGGSPLHF
.,TRBD2,TRBV27,TRBJ2-1,TGTGCCAGCAGATCTACCGGGACTAACCACAATGAGCAGTTCTTC,CASRSTGTNHNEQFF
.,TRBD2,TRBV7-2,TRBJ2-2,TGTGCCAGCTCTTTCAGCGGGAGTGGGACCGGGGAGCTGTTTTTT,CASSFSGSGTGELFF
.,TRBD2,TRBV2,TRBJ2-1,TGTGCCAGCAGGCAAAGACTAGCGGGGACGGGCCTAATATATGAGCAGTTCTTC,CASRQRLAGTGLIYEQFF
.,.,TRBV9,TRBJ2-7,TGTGCCAGCAGCGGCCTGGGACTTACGTACTCCTACGAGCAGTACTTC,CASSGLGLTYSYEQYF
.,.,TRBV10-3,TRBJ2-3,TGTGCCATCAGCGCGTCCTCGGGGGGCACAGATACGCAGTATTTT,CAISASSGGTDTQYF
.,.,TRBV13,TRBJ2-5,TGTGCCAGCAGCTTGGGTCCCCAGAAGGTGAAGTACTTC,CASSLGPQKVKYF
once,.,TRBV2,TRBJ2-4,TGTGCCAGCACCCGGGGGGCGGGTGGAAACATTCAGTACTTC,CASTRGAGGNIQYF
once,TRBD2,TRBV27,TRBJ2-1,TGTGCCAGCAGTACGGGACTAGTTAATGAGCAGTTCTTC,CASSTGLVNEQFF
.,TRBD1,TRBV12-5,TRBJ1-5,TGTGCTAGTGGTACCTCGGACAGGGGGCCTAGCAATCAGCCCCAGCATTTT,CASGTSDRGPSNQPQHF
.,.,TRBV6-6,TRBJ1-1,TGTGCCAGCAGTTACGAAGAGACTGAAGCTTTCTTT,CASSYEETEAFF
.,.,TRBV2,TRBJ2-5,TGTGCCAGCAGGCTATTGGGCCCCGTCTCGGAGACCCAGTACTTC,CASRLLGPVSETQYF
.,.,TRBV6-5,TRBJ2-7,TGTGCCAGCAGTTACTCGAGTAGGGAATCCTACGAGCAGTACTTC,CASSYSSRESYEQYF
many,.,TRBV2,TRBJ1-2,TGTGCCAGCAGAACAGGAGACTACTATGGCTACACCTTC,CASRTGDYYGYTF
.,.,TRBV4-2,TRBJ1-1,TGTGCCAGCAGCCCCGGAGGGCGCGGGAACACTGAAGCTTTCTTT,CASSPGGRGNTEAFF
.,TRBD2,TRBV7-2,TRBJ2-3,TGTGCCAGCAGTTTGACACCGGGGGGGCCCCAAGATACGCAGTATTTT,CASSLTPGGPQDTQYF
.,.,TRBV6-5,TRBJ2-4,TGTGCCAGCAGTTCCAACAGGGTAATCAGCATTCAGTACTTC,CASSSNRVISIQYF
.,.,TRBV19,TRBJ1-1,TGTGCCAGTAGTTCCACTCCAGCGAACACTGAAGCTTTCTTT,CASSSTPANTEAFF
.,TRBD1,TRBV30,TRBJ1-5,TGTGCCTGGAGCGGGGACAGGGACAGTCAGCCCCAGCATTTT,CAWSGDRDSQPQHF
.,TRBD1,TRBV5-5,TRBJ1-6,TGTGCCAGCAGCCAGGAGGGACAGGGACGTTTACCCCTCCACTTT,CASSQEGQGRLPLHF
.,TRBD2,TRBV28,TRBJ2-3,TGTGCCAGCAGTTCCTTGAGCGGGGGGGCTGTTACGCAGTATTTT,CASSSLSGGAVTQYF
.,.,TRBV30,TRBJ2-7,TGTGCCTGGAGTCCAGGACCCTACTCCGAGCAGTACTTC,CAWSPGPYSEQYF
once,.,TRBV2,TRBJ1-6,TGTGCCAGCAGTGAAGCGGGGGGGAATTCACCCCTCCACTTT,CASSEAGGNSPLHF
.,.,TRBV18,TRBJ1-1,TGTGCCAGCTCCCCGGAGAACACTGAAGCTTTCTTT,CASSPENTEAFF
.,.,TRBV6-1,TRBJ1-5,TGTGCCAGCAGTGCCTCTAGACAGGTTAGCAATCAGCCCCAGCATTTT,CASSASRQVSNQPQHF
.,.,TRBV29-1,TRBJ2-3,TGCAGCGTTGAAGAGAGGAATACGCAGTATTTT,CSVEERNTQYF